One and the same sample provided the 5 T cell receptor beta chains below, sequenced in a study of blood T cell repertoires in COVID-19. The repertoire was sequenced with immunoSEQ multiplex PCR; TCRdb's copy has only in-frame clones and lacks some. This sample yields over 120,000 clones, of which 84% are seen a single time; about 9.4% belongs to the top ten. Sequencing used peripheral blood. Every receptor here comes from a man aged 60-69 years with active or convalescent COVID-19.

The sample holds one count of this clone. The chain links TRBV6-2 or TRBV6-3 to TRBJ1-5, with D perhaps matching TRBD1 (5 bases). With 4 bases removed from V and 0 bases from J, the gap between germline ends came to 13 bases. This CDR3 is 16 amino acids long. Germline loops: CDR1 MNHEY, CDR2 SVGEGT. CDR3 region: CASSFGGSNSNQPQHF. DNA of the CDR3: TGTGCCAGCAGTTTTGGGGGGTCAAATAGCAATCAGCCCCAGCATTTT.

The chain employs TRBV10-3 and TRBJ2-5, with TRBD1 matching 8 bases. CDR3 size: 15 residues. The J segment lost 4 bases and the V segment lost 2 bases, leaving 6 bases of the junction unmatched. Germline V gene data show CDR1 as ENHRY and CDR2 as SYGVKD. CDR3 amino acids: CAISEIRTGSETQYF. Here the CDR3 DNA reads TGTGCCATCAGTGAGATTCGGACAGGGTCAGAGACCCAGTACTTC.

V gene TRBV14 combines with J gene TRBJ1-5; D ambiguous. The germline CDR1 and CDR2 sequences are SGHDN and FVKESK. CDR3 length: 14 residues. Trimming took off 0 bases at V and 6 bases at J, with 9 bases between the two ends. CDR3 in DNA: TGTGCCAGCAGCCAAGATCTAGGTAGTCAGCCCCAGCATTTT. This gives the protein CASSQDLGSQPQHF.

The rearrangement uses TRBV14 and TRBJ1-4, with D unclear. Per the germline V gene, CDR1 is SGHDN and CDR2 is FVKESK. The V end lost 2 bases, the J end lost 7 bases, and 5 bases lay between the germline ends. This CDR3 spans 12 amino acids. The CDR3 protein is CASSQYSEKLFF. CDR3 DNA: TGTGCCAGCAGCCAATATTCTGAAAAACTGTTTTTT.

This rearrangement joins TRBV9 to TRBJ2-1; 11 bases are a match to TRBD2. V shed 3 bases and J 7 bases; nucleotides not matched to a gene: 9. CDR3 length: 16 amino acids. Germline V CDR1 and CDR2: SGDLS, YYNGEE. The CDR3 sequence is CASSALLAGAGNEQFF. In DNA, the CDR3 is TGTGCCAGCAGCGCACTACTAGCGGGGGCCGGTAATGAGCAGTTCTTC.